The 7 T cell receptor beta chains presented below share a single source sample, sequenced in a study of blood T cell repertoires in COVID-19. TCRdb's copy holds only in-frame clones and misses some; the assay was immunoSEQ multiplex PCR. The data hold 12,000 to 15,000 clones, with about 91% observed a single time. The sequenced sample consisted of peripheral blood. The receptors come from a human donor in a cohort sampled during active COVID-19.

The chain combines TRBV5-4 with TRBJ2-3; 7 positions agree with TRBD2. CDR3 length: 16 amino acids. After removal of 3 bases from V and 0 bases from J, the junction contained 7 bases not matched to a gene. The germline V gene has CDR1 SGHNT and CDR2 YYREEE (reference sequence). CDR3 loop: CASSSRMRESTDTQYF. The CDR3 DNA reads TGTGCCAGCAGCTCCCGGATGCGGGAGAGCACAGATACGCAGTATTTT.

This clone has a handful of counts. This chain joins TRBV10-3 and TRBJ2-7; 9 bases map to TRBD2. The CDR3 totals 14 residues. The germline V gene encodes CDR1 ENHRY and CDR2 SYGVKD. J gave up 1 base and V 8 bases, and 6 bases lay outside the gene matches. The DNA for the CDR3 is TGTGCCATCGGAGGCGGGAGGGTATCCTACGAGCAGTACTTC. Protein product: CAIGGGRVSYEQYF.

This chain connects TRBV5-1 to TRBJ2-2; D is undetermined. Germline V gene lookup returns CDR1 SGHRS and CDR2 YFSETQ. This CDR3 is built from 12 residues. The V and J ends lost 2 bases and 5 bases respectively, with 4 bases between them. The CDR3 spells CASSFNTGELFF. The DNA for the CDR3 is TGCGCCAGCAGCTTTAATACCGGGGAGCTGTTTTTT. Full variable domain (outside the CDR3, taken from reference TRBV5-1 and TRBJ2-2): KAGVTQTPRYLIKTRGQQVTLSCSPISGHRSVSWYQQTPGQGLQFLFEYFSETQRNKGNFPGRFSGRQFSNSRSEMNVSTLELGDSALYLCASSFNTGELFFGEGSRLTVL.

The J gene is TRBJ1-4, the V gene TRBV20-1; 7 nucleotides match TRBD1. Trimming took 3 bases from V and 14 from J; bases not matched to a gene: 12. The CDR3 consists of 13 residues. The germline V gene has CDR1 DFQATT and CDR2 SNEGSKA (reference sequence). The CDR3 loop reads CSASDFDRVKLFF. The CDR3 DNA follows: TGCAGTGCTAGTGATTTTGACAGGGTAAAGCTGTTTTTT.

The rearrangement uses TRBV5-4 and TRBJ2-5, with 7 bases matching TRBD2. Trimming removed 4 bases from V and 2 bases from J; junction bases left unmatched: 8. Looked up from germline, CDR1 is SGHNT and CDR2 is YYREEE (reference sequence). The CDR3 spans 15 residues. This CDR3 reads CASSPPAGAQETQYF. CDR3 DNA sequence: TGTGCCAGCAGCCCCCCTGCGGGAGCACAAGAGACCCAGTACTTC.

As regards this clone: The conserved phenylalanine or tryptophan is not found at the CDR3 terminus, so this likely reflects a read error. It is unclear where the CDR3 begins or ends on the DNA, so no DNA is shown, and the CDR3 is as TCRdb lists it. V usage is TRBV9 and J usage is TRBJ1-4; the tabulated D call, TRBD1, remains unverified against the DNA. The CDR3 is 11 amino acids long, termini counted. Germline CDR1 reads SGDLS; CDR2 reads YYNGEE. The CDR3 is CASSAPQGWAG.

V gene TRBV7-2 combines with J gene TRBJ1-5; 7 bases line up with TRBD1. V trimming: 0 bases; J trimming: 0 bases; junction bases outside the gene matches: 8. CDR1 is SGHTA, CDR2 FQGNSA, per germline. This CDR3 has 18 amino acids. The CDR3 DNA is TGTGCCAGCAGCTTAGCCCCGAACAGGGGAGATAGCAATCAGCCCCAGCATTTT. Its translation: CASSLAPNRGDSNQPQHF.